This T cell receptor (beta chain) was identified during a study of T cells after yellow fever vaccination. MiXCR, applied by TCRdb to the 5' RACE reads, yields one record per CDR3 protein. The top ten hold 20% to 30% of the sample, which has roughly 340,000 distinct CDR3 sequences, 3.5% to 4.5% seen once. This clonotype was counted ten times or more. Germline CDR1 SGHTA, CDR2 FQGTGA. J gave up 3 bases and V 3 bases, and 1 base lay outside the gene matches. The length of the CDR3 is 15 residues. Sequencing was performed on PBMCs, taken 5 days after the yellow fever booster vaccination. The V gene is TRBV7-3, the J gene TRBJ2-3, with 12 bases fitting TRBD2. The receptor's source is a man aged 18 to 35 who received the YFV17D yellow fever vaccine. The CDR3 bases are TGTGCCAGCAGCTTTCTAGCGGGGGGGACAGATACGCAGTATTTT. It codes for CASSFLAGGTDTQYF.